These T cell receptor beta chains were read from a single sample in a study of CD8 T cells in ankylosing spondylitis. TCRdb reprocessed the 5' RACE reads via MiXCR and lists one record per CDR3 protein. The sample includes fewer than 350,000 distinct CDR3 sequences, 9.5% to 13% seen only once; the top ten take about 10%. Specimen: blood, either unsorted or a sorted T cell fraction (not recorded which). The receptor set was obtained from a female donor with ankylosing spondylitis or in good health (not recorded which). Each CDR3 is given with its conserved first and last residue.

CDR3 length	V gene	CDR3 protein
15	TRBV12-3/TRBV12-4	CASRSSGNNPYEQYF
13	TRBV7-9	CASSYPSQRTQYF
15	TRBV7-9	CASSARRGGNNEQFF
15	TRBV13	CASKPSGRRPYEQYF
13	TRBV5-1	CASSLAAGYEQYF
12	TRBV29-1	CSAEAGGNEQFF
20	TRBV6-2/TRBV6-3	CASSYWPPTTSGGRTDTQYF
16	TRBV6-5	CASSYNSGASTDTQYF
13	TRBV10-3	CAISESGTQPQHF
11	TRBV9	CASSVFDEQFF
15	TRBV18	CASSRYRDRRNEQYF
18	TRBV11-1	CASSSGKIGGRSMPEAFF
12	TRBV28	CTAGPAHREQYF
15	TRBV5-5	CASSRFSTIQETQYF
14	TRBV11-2	CASSFQGAGYEQYF
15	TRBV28	CASSFQKSGQETQYF
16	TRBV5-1	CASSLGGDLSTDTQYF
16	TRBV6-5	CASSYSTRSIDGEQFF
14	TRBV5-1	CASRKSRGQETQYF
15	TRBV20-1	CSAIPGQGLEQPQHF
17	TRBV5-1	CASSLVYRTETHNEQFF
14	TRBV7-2	CASSFSGAYYGYTF
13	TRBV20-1	CSAREGTFYEQYF
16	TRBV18	CASSPELAGSQETQYF
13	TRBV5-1	CASSFGQDQPQHF
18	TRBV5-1	CASSLWFVARATNEKLFF
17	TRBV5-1	CASSGGLAGGRYNEQFF
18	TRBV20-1	CSATRLRGLAGRSGELFF
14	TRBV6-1	CASSLGGGDYEQYF
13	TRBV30	CAWSSSAGNTIYF
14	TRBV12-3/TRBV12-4	CASRLGTVNTEAFF
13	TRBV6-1	CASTETGATEAFF
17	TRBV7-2	CASSLASGTSSYNEQFF
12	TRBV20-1	CSARAIGETQYF
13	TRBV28	CASSFSGGRKQYF
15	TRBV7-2	CASSLSGTGANVLTF
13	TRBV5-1	CASSTGGLNTQYF
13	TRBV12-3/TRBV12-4	CASTTSPADTQYF
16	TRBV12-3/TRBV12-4	CASSLGSTAKNYGYTF
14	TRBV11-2	CASSLNWRNNEQFF
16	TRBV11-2	CASSQQLGGRIGELFF
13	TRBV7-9	CASRGQNSYEQYF
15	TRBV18	CASSPPGGLRNEQYF
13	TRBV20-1	CSARTSGTHEQYF
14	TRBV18	CASSSKYRDTEAFF
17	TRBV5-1	CASSLGSDSHSNQPQHF